Listed below are T cell receptor beta chains from one sample, sequenced in a study of PD-1 blockade in classical Hodgkin lymphoma. The assay was immunoSEQ multiplex PCR, and TCRdb's table has in-frame clones only and misses some. The sample lists roughly 2,800 clones, roughly 77% seen once, with roughly 31% in the top ten. The material sequenced was CD8+ T cells from blood, taken before the fourth cycle of nivolumab. The receptor set was obtained from a human donor with classical Hodgkin lymphoma. Both conserved end residues are part of each CDR3. The order of the fields is J gene, V gene, clone size, D gene, CDR3 DNA, CDR3 protein. A D gene is named only where the DNA matches it firmly. Clone size appears in some rows only: once, few, many, or a class for an expanded clone.

J: TRBJ2-1; V: TRBV13; size: -; D: -; DNA: TGTGCCAGCAGCTTAGAAGGGGCTACTAATGAGCAGTTCTTC; CDR3: CASSLEGATNEQFF
J: TRBJ1-1; V: TRBV5-8; size: -; D: TRBD1; DNA: TGTGCCAGCAGCTTGGACAGGGGTCTTGCTGAAGCTTTCTTT; CDR3: CASSLDRGLAEAFF
J: TRBJ1-1; V: TRBV9; size: -; D: -; DNA: TGTGCCAGCAGCGGACGGGGGGTTCCTGAAGCTTTCTTT; CDR3: CASSGRGVPEAFF
J: TRBJ2-3; V: TRBV5-1; size: -; D: TRBD2; DNA: TGCGCCAGCAGCCCTGGAGGGTTAGCGGGGAGCACAGATACGCAGTATTTT; CDR3: CASSPGGLAGSTDTQYF
J: TRBJ1-6; V: TRBV5-6; size: -; D: TRBD1; DNA: TGTGCCAGCAGCAGGGACAGGGGCTATAATTCACCCCTCCACTTT; CDR3: CASSRDRGYNSPLHF
J: TRBJ2-1; V: TRBV28; size: -; D: -; DNA: TGTGCCACGGCTAGCGACAATGAGCAGTTCTTC; CDR3: CATASDNEQFF
J: TRBJ2-2; V: TRBV15; size: few; D: -; DNA: TGTGCCACCAGCAGAGGGATGGAGGTGATAGGCACCGGGGAGCTGTTTTTT; CDR3: CATSRGMEVIGTGELFF
J: TRBJ2-3; V: TRBV6-1; size: -; D: TRBD1; DNA: TGTGCCAGCCCGGAGGGGACAGGGGTTGCAGATACGCAGTATTTT; CDR3: CASPEGTGVADTQYF
J: TRBJ1-1; V: TRBV7-6; size: -; D: -; DNA: TGTGCCAGCAGCTTCAGCCGGGGACCGAACACTGAAGCTTTCTTT; CDR3: CASSFSRGPNTEAFF
J: TRBJ2-7; V: TRBV11-2; size: -; D: -; DNA: TGTGCCAGCAGCTTAGGGGGGTCTCCCTACGAGCAGTACTTC; CDR3: CASSLGGSPYEQYF
J: TRBJ1-5; V: TRBV6-4; size: -; D: -; DNA: TGTGCCAGCAGTGAGGGGGTCGGCAATCAGCCCCAGCATTTT; CDR3: CASSEGVGNQPQHF
J: TRBJ2-2; V: TRBV6-4; size: few; D: -; DNA: TGTGCCAGCATCGTACTCGAACACCGGGGAGCTGTTTTT; CDR3: CASIVLEHRGAVF
J: TRBJ2-7; V: TRBV7-9; size: -; D: -; DNA: TGTGCCAGCAGCTTAGCGGACAAAGCACCCTACGAGCAGTACTTC; CDR3: CASSLADKAPYEQYF
J: TRBJ1-1; V: TRBV30; size: few; D: -; DNA: TGTGCCTGGATTCCATGGACTGAAGCTTTCTTT; CDR3: CAWIPWTEAFF
J: TRBJ1-1; V: TRBV28; size: -; D: TRBD1; DNA: TGTGCCAGCAGTTTGGGACAGGGGTATCGCACTGAAGCTTTCTTT; CDR3: CASSLGQGYRTEAFF
J: TRBJ2-3; V: TRBV11-2; size: -; D: -; DNA: TGTGCCAGCAGCCAGACCGGGGGCGGCACAGATACGCAGTATTTT; CDR3: CASSQTGGGTDTQYF
J: TRBJ1-5; V: TRBV19; size: once; D: TRBD1; DNA: TGTGCCAGTAGTCAGACAGGGCAAGAAGGGCCCCAGCATTTT; CDR3: CASSQTGQEGPQHF
J: TRBJ1-6; V: TRBV4-1; size: few; D: TRBD1; DNA: TGCGCCAGCAGCCCGGGACAGCGTATCTCCCTGAATTCACCCCTCCACTTT; CDR3: CASSPGQRISLNSPLHF
J: TRBJ2-1; V: TRBV6-1; size: few; D: TRBD2; DNA: TGTGCCAGCAGTGAATGGCGGGAGCCTGCCTACAATGAGCAGTTCTTC; CDR3: CASSEWREPAYNEQFF
J: TRBJ2-2; V: TRBV10-1; size: few; D: TRBD2; DNA: TGCGCCAGCAGTAAGGGGACTAGTCACACCGGGGAGCTGTTTTTT; CDR3: CASSKGTSHTGELFF
J: TRBJ1-5; V: TRBV6-5; size: few; D: -; DNA: TGTGCCAGCAGCCCCCTGGACGGTAGCAATCAGCCCCAGCATTTT; CDR3: CASSPLDGSNQPQHF
J: TRBJ1-3; V: TRBV7-2; size: few; D: -; DNA: TGTGCCAGCAGCTTAACCCACCCCGGGACGGGCCCCTCTGGAAACACCATATATTTT; CDR3: CASSLTHPGTGPSGNTIYF
J: TRBJ2-7; V: TRBV7-9; size: -; D: TRBD2; DNA: TGTGCCAGCAGCCCGTCCAGCGGGAGTGGGACCTACGAGCAGTACTTC; CDR3: CASSPSSGSGTYEQYF
J: TRBJ2-3; V: TRBV7-9; size: -; D: -; DNA: TGTGCCAGCAGCATACAAGATATCAGGGAGAGCACAGATACGCAGTATTTT; CDR3: CASSIQDIRESTDTQYF
J: TRBJ2-7; V: TRBV29-1; size: few; D: -; DNA: TGCAGCGCTTTAACGACGGAGAGCTCCTACGAGCAGTACTTC; CDR3: CSALTTESSYEQYF
J: TRBJ2-7; V: TRBV13; size: -; D: -; DNA: TGTGCCAGCAGCTTATCTTATGGTTGGGACACTACCTACGAGCAGTACTTC; CDR3: CASSLSYGWDTTYEQYF
J: TRBJ1-1; V: TRBV6-4; size: few; D: TRBD1; DNA: TGTGCCAGCAGTGTCCACGGACAGGGGGCTGAAGCTTTCTTT; CDR3: CASSVHGQGAEAFF
J: TRBJ2-7; V: TRBV27; size: -; D: -; DNA: TGTGCCAGCAGTTCTCCATGGATTCAGGGGGAGCAGTACTTC; CDR3: CASSSPWIQGEQYF
J: TRBJ2-2; V: TRBV5-1; size: few; D: TRBD2; DNA: TGCGCCAGCAGCCTTAGACTAGCGGGAGCCACCGGGGAGCTGTTTTTT; CDR3: CASSLRLAGATGELFF
J: TRBJ2-7; V: TRBV7-9; size: few; D: TRBD1; DNA: TGTGCCACCTTTCGGGCGGGGACAGGGGGCTACGAGCAGTACTTC; CDR3: CATFRAGTGGYEQYF
J: TRBJ1-2; V: TRBV13; size: -; D: -; DNA: TGTGCCAGCAGCTTAATGGGGGACTATGGCTACACCTTC; CDR3: CASSLMGDYGYTF
J: TRBJ1-5; V: TRBV27; size: -; D: -; DNA: TGTGCCAGCAGTTACACGGGGTATGATCAGCCCCAGCATTTT; CDR3: CASSYTGYDQPQHF
J: TRBJ2-3; V: TRBV10-3; size: -; D: -; DNA: TGTGCCATCACTTCCCAGGGAGAGGATACGCAGTATTTT; CDR3: CAITSQGEDTQYF
J: TRBJ1-1; V: TRBV19; size: -; D: TRBD1; DNA: TGTGCCAGTAGATTAACAGGGGGCGTCACTGAAGCTTTCTTT; CDR3: CASRLTGGVTEAFF
J: TRBJ2-3; V: TRBV5-1; size: -; D: -; DNA: TGCGCCAGCAGCTTGGGGAGCACAGATACGCAGTATTTT; CDR3: CASSLGSTDTQYF
J: TRBJ2-7; V: TRBV28; size: few; D: -; DNA: TGTGCCAGCAGTTTCCCTCCCTCCGACAGGGACTTCACCTACGAGCAGTACTTC; CDR3: CASSFPPSDRDFTYEQYF
J: TRBJ1-5; V: TRBV29-1; size: few; D: TRBD1; DNA: TGCAGCGTTGAAGATGGGACAGGGGGCAATCAGCCCCAGCATTTT; CDR3: CSVEDGTGGNQPQHF
J: TRBJ2-5; V: TRBV2; size: -; D: -; DNA: TGTGCCAGCAGCCCGACAGCTCAAGAGACCCAGTACTTC; CDR3: CASSPTAQETQYF
J: TRBJ2-1; V: TRBV7-8; size: few; D: -; DNA: TGTGCCAGCAGCTTCGGGAGTCTAATGCACAATGAGCAGTTCTTC; CDR3: CASSFGSLMHNEQFF
J: TRBJ1-2; V: TRBV27; size: -; D: -; DNA: TGTGCCAGCAGTCTTGGAGGCCATGGCTACACCTTC; CDR3: CASSLGGHGYTF
J: TRBJ2-2; V: TRBV29-1; size: -; D: -; DNA: TGCAGCGTTGGGAATATGGGCACCGGGGAGCTGTTTTTT; CDR3: CSVGNMGTGELFF
J: TRBJ2-1; V: TRBV19; size: few; D: -; DNA: TGTGCCAGTAGTATCGATATTTACAATGAGCAGTTCTTC; CDR3: CASSIDIYNEQFF
J: TRBJ2-1; V: TRBV6-5; size: -; D: -; DNA: TGTGCCAGCAGTTACTTCCGACAGACCCACAATGAGCAGTTCTTC; CDR3: CASSYFRQTHNEQFF
J: TRBJ2-3; V: TRBV6-1; size: -; D: -; DNA: TGTGCCAGCAGTGAAGAGTTTGTCAGGGAAACGCAGTATTTT; CDR3: CASSEEFVRETQYF
J: TRBJ2-7; V: TRBV4-2; size: -; D: TRBD2; DNA: TGTGCCAGCAGCCAACTAGCGGGAGATAGCTCCTACGAGCAGTACTTC; CDR3: CASSQLAGDSSYEQYF
J: TRBJ2-3; V: TRBV9; size: -; D: -; DNA: TGTGCCAGCAGCCAGAGGTTTCGGACAGACACAGATACGCAGTATTTT; CDR3: CASSQRFRTDTDTQYF
J: TRBJ2-1; V: TRBV29-1; size: -; D: -; DNA: TGCAGCGTTACGAGTGGACACAATGAGCAGTTCTTC; CDR3: CSVTSGHNEQFF
J: TRBJ2-3; V: TRBV28; size: -; D: -; DNA: TGTGCCAGCAGTTTTCTCCTTGGCACAGATACGCAGTATTTT; CDR3: CASSFLLGTDTQYF
J: TRBJ1-1; V: TRBV2; size: -; D: TRBD1; DNA: TGTGCCATCTTTCCAAGGACAGGGGGCAATGAAGCTTTCTTT; CDR3: CAIFPRTGGNEAFF
J: TRBJ2-3; V: TRBV6-1; size: few; D: TRBD1; DNA: TGTGCCAGCAGTGAAGGCAGGGGGACAGATACGCAGTATTTT; CDR3: CASSEGRGTDTQYF
J: TRBJ1-1; V: TRBV7-9; size: -; D: TRBD1; DNA: TGTGCCAGCAGGACCGAAACAGGGGATACTGAAGCTTTCTTT; CDR3: CASRTETGDTEAFF
J: TRBJ2-3; V: TRBV27; size: -; D: TRBD1; DNA: TGTGCCAGCAGCCGCGACAGGGAAACGCAGTATTTT; CDR3: CASSRDRETQYF
J: TRBJ2-5; V: TRBV11-3; size: -; D: TRBD1; DNA: TGTGCCAGCAGCTTAGGACAGGGTGGGACCCAGTACTTC; CDR3: CASSLGQGGTQYF
J: TRBJ1-4; V: TRBV5-1; size: -; D: -; DNA: TGCGCCAGCAGCTTGGGCCCAGTGAGCAACCTCGAAAAACTGTTTTTT; CDR3: CASSLGPVSNLEKLFF
J: TRBJ2-5; V: TRBV7-9; size: -; D: TRBD1; DNA: TGTGCCAGCAGCTCCGTCCGGGACAGGAAGGATCGGGAGACCCAGTACTTC; CDR3: CASSSVRDRKDRETQYF
J: TRBJ2-7; V: TRBV7-9; size: once; D: TRBD2; DNA: TGTGCCAGCAGTCCGGTGCCCCGGAGGGTAGCGGGAGACTACTACGAGCAGTACTTC; CDR3: CASSPVPRRVAGDYYEQYF
J: TRBJ2-3; V: TRBV2; size: -; D: -; DNA: TGTGCCAGCAGTGAAGACTCGGAGTTCACAGATACGCAGTATTTT; CDR3: CASSEDSEFTDTQYF
J: TRBJ2-7; V: TRBV27; size: -; D: -; DNA: TGTGCCAGCAGTTTGGGGACCGAGTTTTCCGAGCAGTACTTC; CDR3: CASSLGTEFSEQYF
J: TRBJ2-1; V: TRBV27; size: -; D: -; DNA: TGTGCCAGCAGTTTGGGTCTATACAATGAGCAGTTCTTC; CDR3: CASSLGLYNEQFF
J: TRBJ2-2; V: TRBV6-1; size: few; D: -; DNA: TGTGCCAGCAGTGAAGGGACAGACACCGGGGAGCTGTTTTTT; CDR3: CASSEGTDTGELFF